The 13 T cell receptor beta chains below come from one sample, sequenced in a study of CD8+ T cells in alopecia areata. Treatment defined: oral pan-JAK inhibitor, 5-10 mg twice daily. In each case, RNA was isolated and then reverse transcribed into cDNA as the sequencing template. The method was immunoSEQ multiplex PCR; TCRdb's version includes in-frame clones alone and lacks a portion of them. Altogether about 210,000 clones are present, about 50% being singletons, with the ten largest covering around 1.5%. The sequences come from CD4+ T cells sorted from blood, collected at week 4, from a patient treated with tofacitinib. These receptors were taken from a human donor with alopecia areata.

The chain uses TRBV9 and TRBJ1-6, with 11 bases that match TRBD1. The CDR3 has 16 amino acids. CDR1 and CDR2 from the germline V gene are SGDLS and YYNGEE. Germline trimming cut 4 bases from V and 7 bases from J; bases unmatched to any gene: 7. CDR3 DNA: TGTGCCAGCAGCACCGACCGGGACAGGGGGAATTCACCCCTCCACTTT. It is translated as CASSTDRDRGNSPLHF.

This clone was detected only a few times. This sequence joins TRBV29-1 and TRBJ2-7, with 7 bases fitting TRBD1. Germline V gives CDR1 SQVTM, CDR2 ANQGSEA. With 7 bases clipped from V and 4 bases from J, the junction kept 7 bases outside the gene matches. This CDR3 region has 12 residues. The CDR3 coding sequence is TGCAGCGCCCGGACAGGTCCTTACGAGCAGTACTTC. Its protein is CSARTGPYEQYF.

The DNA of the CDR3 is TGCGCCAGCAGCTTGGGGCGCAGTAACACCGGGGAGCTGTTTTTT. This gives the protein CASSLGRSNTGELFF. The chain employs TRBV5-1 and TRBJ2-2; D remains ambiguous. Germline loops: CDR1 SGHRS, CDR2 YFSETQ. This CDR3 has 15 residues. Deletions cut 0 bases from V and 2 bases from J, with 8 bases between.

This sequence joins TRBV18 and TRBJ1-4; TRBD1 matches at 9 bases. The V and J ends lost 3 bases and 7 bases, in that order; junction bases with no gene match: 6. The CDR3 consists of 15 residues. Germline CDR1 KGHSH, CDR2 LQKENI. The CDR3 DNA reads TGTGCCAGCTCACCTCGTGGGACAGGGACTGAAAAACTGTTTTTT. Protein: CASSPRGTGTEKLFF. Variable domain in full (rest from reference TRBV18 and TRBJ1-4): NAGVMQNPRHLVRRRGQEARLRCSPMKGHSHVYWYRQLPEEGLKFMVYLQKENIIDESGMPKERFSAEFPKEGPSILRIQQVVRGDSAAYFCASSPRGTGTEKLFFGSGTQLSVL.

J is TRBJ2-7 and V is TRBV27; D not resolved. The CDR3 is 13 amino acids. The germline V gene has CDR1 MNHEY and CDR2 SMNVEV (reference sequence). V was clipped by 5 bases and J by 2 bases, with 10 bases between them. CDR3 sequence: CASSTWPPYEQYF. DNA for the CDR3: TGTGCCAGCAGTACTTGGCCCCCCTACGAGCAGTACTTC.

The chain has TRBV10-2 and TRBJ2-7; TRBD2 matches at 9 bases. The trim removed 6 bases at V and 1 base at J, leaving 7 bases unmatched. Germline values: CDR1 WSHSY, CDR2 SAAADI. This CDR3 comprises 15 residues. The CDR3, as DNA: TGCGCCAGCAGGGAGGTGGCGGGGGGGTCCTACGAGCAGTACTTC. Translating it yields CASREVAGGSYEQYF.

This clone came up once. The chain carries TRBV5-4 and TRBJ2-3, with a possible D match to TRBD2 (5 bases). The CDR3 contains 16 residues. Per germline, CDR1 SGHNT and CDR2 YYREEE (reference sequence). The V gene lost 0 bases and the J gene lost 2 bases, with 13 bases spanning the gap. In DNA form, the CDR3 reads TGTGCCAGCAGCTTGGCCAGCCGGGGAACCACAGATACGCAGTATTTT. It translates to CASSLASRGTTDTQYF.

The genes are TRBV2 and TRBJ2-2; D gene ambiguous. Between the trimmed V and J ends, which lost 6 bases and 4 bases, there was a span of 12 bases. Germline V gene sequence: CDR1 SNHLY, CDR2 FYNNEI. This CDR3 has 14 residues. The CDR3, as DNA: TGTGCCAGCAGCCAGCTGTCAAGCACCGGGGAGCTGTTTTTT. Translated: CASSQLSSTGELFF.

The chain carries TRBV7-7 and TRBJ2-7; D is undetermined. Germline V gene data show CDR1 as SSHAT and CDR2 as FNYEAQ (reference sequence). The germline V and J ends were trimmed by 5 bases and 2 bases, with 13 bases remaining between them. The CDR3 covers 14 residues. Here the CDR3 reads CASSPLNKAYEQYF. CDR3 bases: TGTGCCAGCAGCCCGCTAAACAAGGCCTACGAGCAGTACTTC. Looking up the rest from reference TRBV7-7 and TRBJ2-7 gives the full variable domain: GAGVSQSPRYKVTKRGQDVTLRCDPISSHATLYWYQQALGQGPEFLTYFNYEAQPDKSGLPSDRFSAERPEGSISTLTIQRTEQRDSAMYRCASSPLNKAYEQYFGPGTRLTVT.

The V call is TRBV29-1, the J call TRBJ2-7; unclear D gene. Germline loops: CDR1 SQVTM, CDR2 ANQGSEA. There are 12 residues in the CDR3. Trimming pared 5 bases from V and 3 bases from J, leaving 11 bases between. CDR3: CSVKDGDYEQYF. For the CDR3, the DNA is TGCAGCGTTAAGGACGGAGACTACGAGCAGTACTTC.

This chain joins TRBV5-6 and TRBJ1-4, with 8 bases lining up with TRBD1. V gave up 1 base and J gave up 8 bases; unmatched junction bases: 4. Germline CDR1 and CDR2: SGHDT and YYEEEE. This CDR3 has 14 amino acids. The CDR3: CASSLQGASEKLFF. The DNA for the CDR3 is TGTGCCAGCAGCTTGCAGGGGGCGTCGGAAAAACTGTTTTTT.

The V gene is TRBV4-3, the J gene TRBJ2-3; D is ambiguous. Germline loops: CDR1 LGHNA, CDR2 YSLEER. Deletions cut 0 bases from V and 4 bases from J, with 8 bases between. This CDR3 has 14 amino acids. The CDR3 nucleotides are TGCGCCAGCAGCCAAGATGGTTCCCCAGATACGCAGTATTTT. It is translated as CASSQDGSPDTQYF.

This clone was recorded only once. The chain has TRBV6-6 and TRBJ2-7, with 8 bases fitting TRBD1. CDR1 is MNHNY, CDR2 SVGAGI, per germline (reference sequence). The V segment lost 6 bases and the J segment 5 bases; nucleotides outside the gene matches: 3. The CDR3 consists of 12 residues. The CDR3 DNA reads as TGTGCCAGCAGCCTACAGGGGGACGAGCAGTACTTC. This sequence encodes CASSLQGDEQYF.